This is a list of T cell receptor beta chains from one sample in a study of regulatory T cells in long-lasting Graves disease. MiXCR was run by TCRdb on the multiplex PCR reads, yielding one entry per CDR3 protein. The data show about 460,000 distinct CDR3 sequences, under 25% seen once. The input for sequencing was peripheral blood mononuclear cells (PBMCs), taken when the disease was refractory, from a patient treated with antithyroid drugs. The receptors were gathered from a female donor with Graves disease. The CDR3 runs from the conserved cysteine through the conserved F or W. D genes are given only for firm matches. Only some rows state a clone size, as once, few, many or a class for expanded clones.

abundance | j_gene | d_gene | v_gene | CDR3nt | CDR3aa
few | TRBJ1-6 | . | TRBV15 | TGTGCCACCAGCAGAGGAGGGGTTGGGAGTTCACCCCTCCACTTT | CATSRGGVGSSPLHF
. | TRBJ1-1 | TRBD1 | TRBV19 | TGTGCCAGTATTTTGGACAGGGGAAGTGCGGGGTACACTGAAGCTTTCTTT | CASILDRGSAGYTEAFF
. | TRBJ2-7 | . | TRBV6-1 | TGTGCCAGCAGCCGCGGACCGGGACAAATTAACTTAAACTACGAGCAGTACTTC | CASSRGPGQINLNYEQYF
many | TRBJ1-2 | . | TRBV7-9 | TGTGCCAGCAGCTTAGCGCACGTCAGGGACTATGGCTACACCTTC | CASSLAHVRDYGYTF
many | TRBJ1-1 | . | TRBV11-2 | TGTGCCAGCAGTTTCCCTCGACAACCGAACACTGAAGCTTTCTTT | CASSFPRQPNTEAFF
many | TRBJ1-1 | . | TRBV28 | TGTGCCAGCAGTTTTAGGCGAGAAGCTTTCTTT | CASSFRREAFF
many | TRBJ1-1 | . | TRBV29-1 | TGCAGCGTGCTACATGGGGAAGCTTTCTTT | CSVLHGEAFF
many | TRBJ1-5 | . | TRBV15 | TGTGCCACCCGGGACGGAAATAGCAATCAGCCCCAGCATTTT | CATRDGNSNQPQHF
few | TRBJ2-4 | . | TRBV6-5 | TGTGCCAGCAGTTATTCCGGCGTCCGATTAGCCAAAAACATTCAGTACTTC | CASSYSGVRLAKNIQYF
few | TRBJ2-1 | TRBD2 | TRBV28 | TGTGCCAGCGGCGGGGGGGGGACCGCCAAGCAGTTCTTC | CASGGGGTAKQFF